This TCR beta chain was sequenced during a study of CD8 T cells in ankylosing spondylitis. General study points: Blood of patients with ankylosing spondylitis appeared to be characterized by a TCR beta motif of about eight highly homologous variants. Within matched ankylosing spondylitis synovial fluid, disease-linked clones were reportedly significantly enriched.

A single record per CDR3 protein comes from TCRdb applying MiXCR to the 5' RACE reads. The repertoire has 450,000 to 550,000 distinct CDR3 sequences, about 5.2% of them found once; the top ten carry roughly 3.3%. This clonotype was recorded many times. Its specificity is unknown. Specimen: blood, either unsorted or a sorted T cell fraction (not recorded which). The clonotype comes from a male donor with ankylosing spondylitis.

Here the CDR3 reads CASSSAPPSSYNEQFF. CDR3 nucleotide sequence: TGTGCCAGCAGCTCGGCCCCCCCTAGCTCCTACAATGAGCAGTTCTTC. The rearrangement uses TRBV7-6 and TRBJ2-1; D uncertain. This CDR3 is 16 amino acids long. Germline CDR1 is SGHVS and CDR2 is FNYEAQ. Trimming shortened V by 4 bases and J by 0 bases, and 13 bases separated the two germline ends.